Listed below are T cell receptor beta chains from one sample, sequenced in a study of T cell responses to AZD1222 COVID-19 vaccine. Libraries were prepared by immunoSEQ multiplex PCR; TCRdb keeps only in-frame clonotypes and omits some of them. The sample has under 150,000 clones; about nine tenths are singletons. This specimen was peripheral blood, taken 28 days after the second AZD1222 dose. The source of these receptors is an adult who received the AZD1222 COVID-19 vaccine. Each CDR3 is given with its conserved first and last residue. D genes are given only for firm matches. Where a row states a size, it is once, few, many or the class of an expanded clone; other rows omit it.

>TRBV6-5|TRBJ2-7|TRBD2|.
CASRTTGTSSYEQYF
TGTGCCAGCAGGACCACCGGGACTAGCTCCTACGAGCAGTACTTC
>TRBV2|TRBJ2-1|TRBD2|.
CASSSPGLAGGSSYNEQFF
TGTGCCAGCAGCTCCCCGGGACTAGCGGGAGGAAGCTCCTACAATGAGCAGTTCTTC
>TRBV3-1/TRBV3-2|TRBJ2-1|TRBD2|.
CASSTTSGRFDEQFF
TGTGCCAGCAGCACAACTAGCGGGAGGTTCGATGAGCAGTTCTTC
>TRBV9|TRBJ1-5|.|.
CASSVVREGWVNQPQHF
TGTGCCAGCAGCGTAGTTCGAGAGGGGTGGGTCAATCAGCCCCAGCATTTT
>TRBV5-1|TRBJ1-1|.|.
CASSLEGGVNTEAFF
TGCGCCAGCAGCTTGGAAGGCGGGGTGAACACTGAAGCTTTCTTT
>TRBV7-2|TRBJ2-1|.|.
CASSLERSGSEQFF
TGTGCCAGCAGCTTAGAAAGGAGTGGAAGTGAGCAGTTCTTC
>TRBV5-1|TRBJ1-3|.|.
CASSLALGSGNTIYF
TGCGCCAGCAGCTTGGCGTTGGGCTCTGGAAACACCATATATTTT
>TRBV7-2|TRBJ1-2|.|.
CASSRYRGRQSNYGYTF
TGTGCCAGCAGCCGTTATAGGGGTCGACAATCTAACTATGGCTACACCTTC
>TRBV19|TRBJ2-7|TRBD2|.
CASSSSGAIYEQYF
TGTGCCAGTAGTTCTAGCGGCGCAATCTACGAGCAGTACTTC
>TRBV5-1|TRBJ2-1|TRBD2|.
CASSLAGGRAGNEQFF
TGCGCCAGCAGCTTGGCGGGCGGGAGGGCCGGGAATGAGCAGTTCTTC
>TRBV25-1|TRBJ1-1|.|.
CASRFAEDTEAFF
TGTGCCAGCAGATTTGCAGAGGACACTGAAGCTTTCTTT
>TRBV6-1|TRBJ2-2|.|.
CASSESRGRAGELFF
TGTGCCAGCAGTGAAAGCCGGGGGCGCGCCGGGGAGCTGTTTTTT
>TRBV4-1|TRBJ1-1|.|.
CASSPLGYTEAFF
TGCGCCAGCAGTCCCTTGGGGTACACTGAAGCTTTCTTT
>TRBV5-6|TRBJ2-7|TRBD1|.
CASSPGTAYEQYF
TGTGCCAGCAGCCCAGGGACAGCCTACGAGCAGTACTTC
>TRBV18|TRBJ2-3|TRBD2|.
CASSPPRVLAGADTQYF
TGTGCCAGCTCACCACCCCGGGTACTAGCGGGAGCCGATACGCAGTATTTT
>TRBV30|TRBJ1-5|.|.
CAWSKAFNQPQHF
TGTGCCTGGAGTAAAGCATTCAATCAGCCCCAGCATTTT
>TRBV7-2|TRBJ2-5|TRBD2|.
CASTHWGLAETQYF
TGTGCCAGCACCCACTGGGGACTAGCGGAGACCCAGTACTTC
>TRBV15|TRBJ2-5|TRBD2|.
CATSWGDASGRAGETQYF
TGTGCCACCAGCTGGGGGGATGCTAGCGGGAGGGCCGGGGAGACCCAGTACTTC
>TRBV7-3|TRBJ2-1|.|.
CASSLKGGFLYNEQFF
TGTGCCAGCAGCTTAAAGGGGGGTTTTCTCTACAATGAGCAGTTCTTC
>TRBV5-1|TRBJ2-2|.|.
CASSPFTGTGELFF
TGCGCCAGCAGTCCGTTTACAGGCACCGGGGAGCTGTTTTTT
>TRBV12-3/TRBV12-4|TRBJ1-2|TRBD1|.
CASRGTGFYGYTF
TGTGCCAGCAGAGGGACAGGGTTCTATGGCTACACCTTC
>TRBV7-9|TRBJ2-3|TRBD2|once
CASSLWTSGGRADTQYF
TGTGCCAGCAGCTTATGGACTAGCGGAGGAAGGGCAGATACGCAGTATTTT
>TRBV10-3|TRBJ1-1|.|.
CAISGTEMNTEAFF
TGTGCCATCAGTGGGACAGAGATGAACACTGAAGCTTTCTTT
>TRBV7-9|TRBJ2-7|TRBD1|.
CASSSDRVSEQYF
TGTGCCAGCAGCTCCGACAGGGTGAGCGAGCAGTACTTC
>TRBV7-4|TRBJ1-1|.|.
CASSLEIHTAGGLEAFF
TGTGCCAGCAGCTTAGAGATTCACACAGCTGGGGGTCTTGAAGCTTTCTTT
>TRBV29-1|TRBJ2-7|.|.
CSVEDRTLQYF
TGCAGCGTTGAAGACAGGACCCTGCAGTACTTC
>TRBV19|TRBJ2-2|TRBD1|.
CASSIDLLQGAVSGELFF
TGTGCCAGTAGTATAGATCTGTTACAGGGGGCCGTTTCCGGGGAGCTGTTTTTT
>TRBV6-5|TRBJ1-2|.|.
CASSSPSVYGYTF
TGTGCCAGCAGTTCCCCTTCCGTCTATGGCTACACCTTC
>TRBV6-5|TRBJ1-1|.|.
CASSYSNQGNTEAFF
TGTGCCAGCAGTTACTCTAATCAGGGAAACACTGAAGCTTTCTTT
>TRBV5-1|TRBJ1-3|.|.
CASSLAVSNSGNTIYF
TGCGCCAGCAGCTTGGCTGTCAGTAATTCTGGAAACACCATATATTTT
>TRBV19|TRBJ1-5|.|.
CASSPRGRSNQPQHF
TGTGCCAGTAGCCCTCGGGGGCGGAGCAATCAGCCCCAGCATTTT
>TRBV11-3|TRBJ2-1|TRBD2|.
CASSLGLLGGMAYNEQFF
TGTGCCAGCAGCTTAGGCCTTCTGGGGGGGATGGCCTACAATGAGCAGTTCTTC
>TRBV4-2|TRBJ1-6|.|.
CASSQEAEYSPLHF
TGTGCCAGCAGCCAAGAGGCGGAATATTCACCCCTCCACTTT
>TRBV4-2|TRBJ1-1|.|.
CASSQGPGTEAFF
TGTGCCAGCAGCCAAGGACCCGGCACTGAAGCTTTCTTT
>TRBV7-8|TRBJ2-1|.|once
CASTAGPRDSYNEQFF
TGTGCCAGCACCGCAGGTCCCCGGGACTCCTACAATGAGCAGTTCTTC
>TRBV7-9|TRBJ2-1|.|few
CASSLTQSYNEQFF
TGTGCCAGCAGCTTAACCCAGTCCTACAATGAGCAGTTCTTC
>TRBV9|TRBJ1-2|TRBD1|.
CASSVEGTGGAYGYTF
TGTGCCAGCAGCGTAGAGGGGACAGGGGGCGCGTATGGCTACACCTTC
>TRBV7-8|TRBJ1-3|TRBD1|.
CASSLATGHGNTIYF
TGTGCCAGCAGCTTAGCGACAGGGCACGGAAACACCATATATTTT
>TRBV7-8|TRBJ1-1|.|.
CASSSRKNTEAFF
TGTGCCAGCAGCTCCCGAAAGAACACTGAAGCTTTCTTT
>TRBV6-5|TRBJ2-2|TRBD2|.
CASGAGGNTGELFF
TGTGCCAGCGGAGCGGGGGGGAACACCGGGGAGCTGTTTTTT
>TRBV7-6|TRBJ1-6|TRBD1|.
CASSPGTAYNSPLHF
TGTGCCAGCAGCCCCGGGACAGCGTATAATTCACCCCTCCACTTT
>TRBV6-1|TRBJ1-4|.|once
CASSESVTNEKLFF
TGTGCCAGCAGTGAGTCGGTTACTAATGAAAAACTGTTTTTT
>TRBV7-9|TRBJ1-5|.|.
CASSLGFQGTPQPPQHF
TGTGCCAGCAGCTTGGGGTTTCAGGGGACGCCTCAGCCGCCCCAGCATTTT
>TRBV18|TRBJ2-7|.|.
CASSPKSGGYEQYF
TGTGCCAGCTCACCAAAGTCGGGCGGCTACGAGCAGTACTTC
>TRBV28|TRBJ1-5|.|.
CASSFYGNQPQHF
TGTGCCAGCAGTTTTTACGGCAATCAGCCCCAGCATTTT
>TRBV6-2/TRBV6-3|TRBJ1-5|.|.
CASSYVGDYQPQHF
TGTGCCAGCAGTTATGTAGGGGATTATCAGCCCCAGCATTTT
>TRBV27|TRBJ2-3|TRBD2|.
CASSLLAGRADTQYF
TGTGCCAGCAGTTTACTAGCGGGACGGGCAGATACGCAGTATTTT
>TRBV2|TRBJ1-6|.|.
CASLFVDGSPLHF
TGTGCCAGCCTCTTCGTGGATGGTTCACCCCTCCACTTT
>TRBV5-6|TRBJ2-5|.|.
CASSSGLQETQYF
TGTGCCAGCAGCTCAGGACTGCAAGAGACCCAGTACTTC
>TRBV7-9|TRBJ1-2|.|.
CASSNRPGYTF
TGTGCCAGCAGCAACAGGCCTGGCTACACCTTC
>TRBV7-3|TRBJ2-3|TRBD1|.
CASSRDRGDTQYF
TGTGCCAGCAGCAGGGACAGGGGGGATACGCAGTATTTT
>TRBV19|TRBJ2-1|.|.
CASSIGEQGLRNEQFF
TGTGCCAGTAGTATAGGGGAACAGGGTCTGAGGAATGAGCAGTTCTTC
>TRBV3-1/TRBV3-2|TRBJ1-3|.|.
CATQYGNTIYF
TGTGCCACCCAATACGGAAACACCATATATTTT
>TRBV9|TRBJ1-6|.|once
CASSAPGSNSPLHF
TGTGCCAGCAGCGCCCCCGGAAGTAATTCACCCCTCCACTTT
>TRBV20-1|TRBJ1-4|.|.
CSASRAQGLTNEKLFF
TGCAGTGCTAGTCGCGCCCAGGGGTTAACTAATGAAAAACTGTTTTTT
>TRBV10-1|TRBJ2-1|.|.
CASSDSDSYNEQFF
TGCGCCAGCAGTGATTCCGACTCCTACAATGAGCAGTTCTTC
>TRBV3-1/TRBV3-2|TRBJ2-5|TRBD2|.
CASSQVGSGVQETQYF
TGTGCCAGCAGCCAAGTAGGTAGCGGGGTTCAAGAGACCCAGTACTTC